The present T cell receptor (beta chain) was sequenced within a study of T cell responses to AZD1222 COVID-19 vaccine. Findings and caveats of the study: Donors, mostly white British, included more females; clonal diversity was possibly underestimated.

The count of this clone is one. As yet, its antigen is unknown. The method was immunoSEQ multiplex PCR; TCRdb's version includes in-frame clones alone and lacks a portion of them. The sample consists of about 99,000 clones, over 90% of them appearing once. The germline CDR1 and CDR2 sequences are SEHNR and FQNEAQ (reference sequence). The V and J ends lost 5 bases and 6 bases respectively, with 16 bases between them. The CDR3 runs 14 residues. This chain joins TRBV7-9 and TRBJ1-2; D remains unclear. The starting material was peripheral blood, obtained on day 0 of AZD1222 vaccination. The receptor's source is an adult in good health. CDR3 sequence: CASSLKRVQDGYTF. In DNA form, the CDR3 reads TGTGCCAGCAGCCTCAAACGGGTACAAGATGGCTACACCTTC. Combining the CDR3 with reference TRBV7-9 and TRBJ1-2 gives the whole variable domain DTGVSQNPRHKITKRGQNVTFRCDPISEHNRLYWYRQTLGQGPEFLTYFQNEAQLEKSRLLSDRFSAERPKGSFSTLEIQRTEQGDSAMYLCASSLKRVQDGYTFGSGTRLTVV.